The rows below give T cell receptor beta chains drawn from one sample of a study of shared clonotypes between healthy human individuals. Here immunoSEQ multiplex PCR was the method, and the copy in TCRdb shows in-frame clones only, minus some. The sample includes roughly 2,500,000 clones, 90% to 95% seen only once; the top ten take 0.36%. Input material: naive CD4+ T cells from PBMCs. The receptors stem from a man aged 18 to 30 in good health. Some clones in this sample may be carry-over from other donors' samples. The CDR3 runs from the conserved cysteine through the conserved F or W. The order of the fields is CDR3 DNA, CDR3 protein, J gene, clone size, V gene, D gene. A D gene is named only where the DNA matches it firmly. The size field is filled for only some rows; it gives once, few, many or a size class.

TGTGCCAGCAGTTACCCCGGGGCAGTCGGGGAGCAGTTCTTC	CASSYPGAVGEQFF	TRBJ2-1	.	TRBV6-6	.
TGTGCCAGTAGTATAGTCCGGGGGCTCAAGGAAAAACTGTTTTTT	CASSIVRGLKEKLFF	TRBJ1-4	.	TRBV19	.
TGTGCCAGCAGTTTATTGGCTAGCGGGAGTTTTGAGACCCAGTACTTC	CASSLLASGSFETQYF	TRBJ2-5	.	TRBV27	TRBD2
TGTGCCAGCAGTGCAATAGGCAGAAACACTGAAGCTTTCTTT	CASSAIGRNTEAFF	TRBJ1-1	few	TRBV28	.
TGTGCCACCAGCAGAGGGAGCGACAGCCCGAGTGGCTACACCTTC	CATSRGSDSPSGYTF	TRBJ1-2	.	TRBV15	.
TGTGCCAGCAGCTCCACCCCCTTCTCGGTTCAAGAGACCCAGTACTTC	CASSSTPFSVQETQYF	TRBJ2-5	.	TRBV7-2	.
TGTGCCAGCAGCCCCGGCGCGAACACCGGGGAGCTGTTTTTT	CASSPGANTGELFF	TRBJ2-2	.	TRBV28	.
TGCGCCAGCAGCCCCCAAGGGGCTAGCGGGAGTCGGTCGTATAATGAGCAGTTCTTC	CASSPQGASGSRSYNEQFF	TRBJ2-1	.	TRBV5-1	TRBD2
TGTGCCAGCAGTCGTAACCGCAGGGAGCCCCAGCATTTT	CASSRNRREPQHF	TRBJ1-5	few	TRBV7-2	.
TGTGCCAGCAGCTTATCGACCGGGGAGCTGTTTTTT	CASSLSTGELFF	TRBJ2-2	.	TRBV5-4	.
TGTGCCAGCAGCTTACAGGGGATGAGCAATCAGCCCCAGCATTTT	CASSLQGMSNQPQHF	TRBJ1-5	.	TRBV11-2	.
TGTGCCAGCAGTCGGGGGGCGGACACTACCTACGAGCAGTACTTC	CASSRGADTTYEQYF	TRBJ2-7	.	TRBV7-6	.
TGTGCCAGCAGCTCATCTAGCGGACACACCGGGGAGCTGTTTTTT	CASSSSSGHTGELFF	TRBJ2-2	.	TRBV9	TRBD2
TGTGCCAGAAGCTGGGGACAGGGCTCTGGGGCCAACGTCCTGACTTTC	CARSWGQGSGANVLTF	TRBJ2-6	.	TRBV5-3	TRBD1
TGTGCCAGCAGTCCCCGTAGGGGCCCTAGTGGCTACACCTTC	CASSPRRGPSGYTF	TRBJ1-2	once	TRBV27	.
TGCGCCAGCAGCACTGGGACAGGCATGAACACTGAAGCTTTCTTT	CASSTGTGMNTEAFF	TRBJ1-1	.	TRBV5-1	TRBD1
TGTGCCAGCAGCTTGGATGCCGTTGGGGGGGTAGAGACCCAGTACTTC	CASSLDAVGGVETQYF	TRBJ2-5	.	TRBV5-4	TRBD2
TGCGCCAGCAGCTTAGACGGGGCGGGTACTGAAGCTTTCTTT	CASSLDGAGTEAFF	TRBJ1-1	few	TRBV5-1	.
TGTGCCTGGGGGCAGGGTATCACAGATACGCAGTATTTT	CAWGQGITDTQYF	TRBJ2-3	.	TRBV30	.
TGTGCCAGCAGTTTGGGAGGACAGGGTTTCCCCTACGAGCAGTACTTC	CASSLGGQGFPYEQYF	TRBJ2-7	.	TRBV28	TRBD1
TGTGCCAGCCAGAAAGCAACCAGGGCAACTAATGAAAAACTGTTTTTT	CASQKATRATNEKLFF	TRBJ1-4	.	TRBV2	.
TGTGCCAGCAGCTTATCTAGCGGGAGTGGAATGGAGACCCAGTACTTC	CASSLSSGSGMETQYF	TRBJ2-5	.	TRBV7-3	TRBD2
TGTGCCAGCAGGACACCCCTCGGGGGCGTGGCCTACGAGCAGTACTTC	CASRTPLGGVAYEQYF	TRBJ2-7	.	TRBV27	.
TGTGCCAGCAGTGTAATCTATAGCGGGAGGGGGGAGACCCAGTACTTC	CASSVIYSGRGETQYF	TRBJ2-5	.	TRBV6-4	TRBD2
TGTGCCAGCAACCTCTTAACCGGGGTGGTGGAGACCCAGTACTTC	CASNLLTGVVETQYF	TRBJ2-5	.	TRBV2	.
TGCAGCGTTTTGTCACCGGCTGCAACTAATGAAAAACTGTTTTTT	CSVLSPAATNEKLFF	TRBJ1-4	.	TRBV29-1	.
TGTGCCAGCAGTTTGTTTCGACAGGACACAGATACGCAGTATTTT	CASSLFRQDTDTQYF	TRBJ2-3	.	TRBV28	.
TGTGCCAGCAGTGCTAACTTGGGAGAGACCCAGTACTTC	CASSANLGETQYF	TRBJ2-5	.	TRBV2	.
TGCGCCAGCAGCCTGGTGGGTGTACTCGGGGAGCTGTTTTTT	CASSLVGVLGELFF	TRBJ2-2	.	TRBV5-1	.
TGTGCCAGCAGTTACTCTGGCGGGAGCAGGGAAGAGACCCAGTACTTC	CASSYSGGSREETQYF	TRBJ2-5	few	TRBV6-5	TRBD2
TGCGCCAGCAGCTTGGGCAGAGGTCCGGCGGGGAACACTGAAGCTTTCTTT	CASSLGRGPAGNTEAFF	TRBJ1-1	.	TRBV5-1	.
TGCGCCAGCAGCCAACTAATTAATGAAAAACTGTTTTTT	CASSQLINEKLFF	TRBJ1-4	.	TRBV5-1	.
TGTGCCAGCAGCTTAGCAACTAGCGGGAGGGCCCGCTCCTACAATGAGCAGTTCTTC	CASSLATSGRARSYNEQFF	TRBJ2-1	.	TRBV11-1	TRBD2
TGTGCCAGCAGCCGACAGCTACTGGATAATTCACCCCTCCACTTT	CASSRQLLDNSPLHF	TRBJ1-6	.	TRBV6-5	.
TGTGCCAGCAGCGCGGGAGTTTCAGACACAGATACGCAGTATTTT	CASSAGVSDTDTQYF	TRBJ2-3	.	TRBV7-3	TRBD2
TGTGCCAGCAGTGAATCCTTGACAGTGAACACTGAAGCTTTCTTT	CASSESLTVNTEAFF	TRBJ1-1	.	TRBV6-1	.
TGTGCCATCAGTGAGTCCCGGACAGGGGTCTTTCGTTCCGGTGAGACCCAGTACTTC	CAISESRTGVFRSGETQYF	TRBJ2-5	.	TRBV10-3	TRBD1
TGTGCCAGCAGTTCCTCGGGGTTTGGCGAGGGGGCAGGAGGCTGGGAAAAACTGTTTTTT	CASSSSGFGEGAGGWEKLFF	TRBJ1-4	.	TRBV28	TRBD1
TGTGCCAGCAGCGTAGACCCCTCAAAAGGTAATGAGCAGTTCTTC	CASSVDPSKGNEQFF	TRBJ2-1	.	TRBV9	.
TGTGCCAGCCGGTCAGCTGGGGAGACCCAGTACTTC	CASRSAGETQYF	TRBJ2-5	.	TRBV2	.
TGTGCCAGCAGCTTGTACGGCGGGGCCGGGGATGAAAAACTGTTTTTT	CASSLYGGAGDEKLFF	TRBJ1-4	once	TRBV5-8	.
TGTGCCAGCAGCGTATCCCCAAAAGTAGGAACTGCGAACACCGGGGAGCTGTTTTTT	CASSVSPKVGTANTGELFF	TRBJ2-2	.	TRBV9	.
TGCGCCAGCAGCTCTGGGCAGGAACTCATTAACTACAATGAGCAGTTCTTC	CASSSGQELINYNEQFF	TRBJ2-1	.	TRBV5-1	.
TGTGCCAGCAGCGAGTTTAGCGGGAGAACCTACAATGAGCAGTTCTTC	CASSEFSGRTYNEQFF	TRBJ2-1	once	TRBV6-4	TRBD2
TGCGCCAGCAGCTTGGAACAGGGAGGCGTTGGAAACACCATATATTTT	CASSLEQGGVGNTIYF	TRBJ1-3	few	TRBV5-1	.
TGTGCCATCTACCGACTAGCGGGTCGCTACGAGCAGTACTTC	CAIYRLAGRYEQYF	TRBJ2-7	.	TRBV21-1	.
TGTGCCAGCAGGCGACAGGGAAACTACGAGCAGTACTTC	CASRRQGNYEQYF	TRBJ2-7	.	TRBV2	TRBD1
TGTGCCACCAGCAGGGACAACTATGGCTACACCTTC	CATSRDNYGYTF	TRBJ1-2	few	TRBV15	.
TGTGCCAGCAGGGGGAGAGTTGACACTGAAGCTTTCTTT	CASRGRVDTEAFF	TRBJ1-1	.	TRBV7-8	.
TGTGCCAGCAGCGTAGGCGCAAATACGCAGTATTTT	CASSVGANTQYF	TRBJ2-3	.	TRBV9	.
TGTGCCAGCTCACCTTCGACAGGGTCGAACACTGAAGCTTTCTTT	CASSPSTGSNTEAFF	TRBJ1-1	.	TRBV18	TRBD1
TGTGCCAGCTCACAGCCTCCGGGAGCGGGGGAAAAACTGTTTTTT	CASSQPPGAGEKLFF	TRBJ1-4	.	TRBV18	.